This TCR beta chain was observed in a study of cytomegalovirus exposure and HLA in healthy donors. The length of the CDR3 is 13 residues. The ends were cut back, 6 bases at V and 4 bases at J, with 9 bases in the middle. Germline V gives CDR1 MNHNS, CDR2 SASEGT. Method: immunoSEQ multiplex PCR; TCRdb's copy keeps in-frame clones and lacks some. This table holds some 160,000 clones, about 88% found once. As to this clone: Antigen: not known.

The donors were members of the roughly 120-subject validation cohort (separate from the approximately 670-subject first cohort). Study conclusions and caveats: In the 120 validation repertoires, under 95% of cluster scores exceeded 0, per a later analysis. Cytomegalovirus association was assigned to about 150 TCR beta chains. For cytomegalovirus status, the classifier reportedly gave diagnoses with high specificity and sensitivity.

The chain recombines TRBV6-1 with TRBJ2-2; no clear D gene. This TCR derives from a man younger than 30 in good health and CMV-seronegative. Material for sequencing was PBMCs. For the CDR3, the DNA is TGTGCCAGCAGGGAGCAAGTCACCGGGGAGCTGTTTTTT. Protein: CASREQVTGELFF.